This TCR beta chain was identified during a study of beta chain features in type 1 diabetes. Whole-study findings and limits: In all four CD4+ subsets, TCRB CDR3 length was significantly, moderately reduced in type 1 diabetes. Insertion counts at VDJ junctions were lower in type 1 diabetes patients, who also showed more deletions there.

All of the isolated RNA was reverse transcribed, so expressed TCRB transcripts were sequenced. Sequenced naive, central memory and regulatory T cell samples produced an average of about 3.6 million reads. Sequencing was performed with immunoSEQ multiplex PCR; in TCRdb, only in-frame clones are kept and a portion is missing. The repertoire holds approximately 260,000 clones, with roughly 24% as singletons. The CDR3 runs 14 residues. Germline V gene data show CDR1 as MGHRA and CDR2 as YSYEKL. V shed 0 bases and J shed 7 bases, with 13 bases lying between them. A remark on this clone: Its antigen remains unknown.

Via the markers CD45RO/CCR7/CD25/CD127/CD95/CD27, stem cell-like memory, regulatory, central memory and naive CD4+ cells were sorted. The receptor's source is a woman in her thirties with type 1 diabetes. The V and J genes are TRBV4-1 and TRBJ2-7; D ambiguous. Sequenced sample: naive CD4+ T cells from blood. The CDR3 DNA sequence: TGCGCCAGCAGCCAAGATCAACAGCTGGGTGAGCAGTACTTC. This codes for CASSQDQQLGEQYF.